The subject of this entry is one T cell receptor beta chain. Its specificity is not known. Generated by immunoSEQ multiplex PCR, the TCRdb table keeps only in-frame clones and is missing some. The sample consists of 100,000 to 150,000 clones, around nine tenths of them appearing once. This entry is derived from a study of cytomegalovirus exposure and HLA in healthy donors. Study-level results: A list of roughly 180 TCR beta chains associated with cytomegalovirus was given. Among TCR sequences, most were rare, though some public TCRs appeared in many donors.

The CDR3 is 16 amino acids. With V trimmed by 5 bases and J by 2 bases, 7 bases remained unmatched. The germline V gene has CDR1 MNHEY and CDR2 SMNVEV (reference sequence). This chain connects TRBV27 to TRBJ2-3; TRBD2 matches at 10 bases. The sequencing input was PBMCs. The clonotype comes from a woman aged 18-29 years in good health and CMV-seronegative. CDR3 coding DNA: TGTGCCAGCAGTCCCTGGACTAGCGGTCCCACAGATACGCAGTATTTT. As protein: CASSPWTSGPTDTQYF.